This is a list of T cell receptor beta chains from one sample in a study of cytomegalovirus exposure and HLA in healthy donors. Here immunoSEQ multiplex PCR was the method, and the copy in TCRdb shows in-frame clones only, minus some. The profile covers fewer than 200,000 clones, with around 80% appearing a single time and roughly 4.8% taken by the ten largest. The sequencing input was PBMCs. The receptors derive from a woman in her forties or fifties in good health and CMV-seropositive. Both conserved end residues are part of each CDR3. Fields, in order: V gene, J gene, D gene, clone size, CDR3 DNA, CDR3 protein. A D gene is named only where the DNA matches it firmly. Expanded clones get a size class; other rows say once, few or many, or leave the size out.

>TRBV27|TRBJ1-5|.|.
TGTGCCAGCAGTTTAGGGCTTAGCAATCAGCCCCAGCATTTT
CASSLGLSNQPQHF
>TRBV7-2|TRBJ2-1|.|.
TGTGCCAGCAGCCCCAGTCTCGAACAGTTCTTC
CASSPSLEQFF
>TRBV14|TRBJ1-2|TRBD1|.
TGTGCCAGCAGCCAAGGGGTCAGGGGGCGCGGAAGCTATGGCTACACCTTC
CASSQGVRGRGSYGYTF
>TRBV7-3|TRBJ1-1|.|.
TGTGCCAGCAGCTCCAGGGTGAACACTGAAGCTTTCTTT
CASSSRVNTEAFF
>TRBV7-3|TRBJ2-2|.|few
TGTGCCAGCAGCTTAAGTCGGACTACGAACACCGGGGAGCTGTTTTTT
CASSLSRTTNTGELFF
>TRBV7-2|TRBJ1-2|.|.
TGTGCCAGCAGCCCGGTCCCGGGTAACTATGGCTACACCTTC
CASSPVPGNYGYTF
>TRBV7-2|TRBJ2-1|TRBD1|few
TGTGCCAGCAGCGCTACCGGGACAGGAGGACATGAGCAGTTCTTC
CASSATGTGGHEQFF
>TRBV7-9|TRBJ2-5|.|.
TGTGCCAGCAGCGCTACCCTCAGGGGTTCCCAAGAGACCCAGTACTTC
CASSATLRGSQETQYF
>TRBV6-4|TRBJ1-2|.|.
TGTGCCAGCAGTGACGCAGCAGGGGCCGGCTATGGCTACACCTTC
CASSDAAGAGYGYTF
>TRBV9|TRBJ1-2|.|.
TGTGCCAGCAGCGTAGGAGGGGTGGGGGGGGATGGCTACACCTTC
CASSVGGVGGDGYTF
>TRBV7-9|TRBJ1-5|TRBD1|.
TGTGCCAGCAGCTTGGTAGGGGGCTCCGGGCCCCAGCATTTT
CASSLVGGSGPQHF
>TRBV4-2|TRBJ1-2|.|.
TGTGCCAGCAGCCAAGGGGCTGGGGGGGCCCCAACGGACTATGGCTACACCTTC
CASSQGAGGAPTDYGYTF
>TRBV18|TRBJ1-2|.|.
TGTGCCAGCTCACCACCGCTCGGCAGCGTTTATGGCTACACCTTC
CASSPPLGSVYGYTF
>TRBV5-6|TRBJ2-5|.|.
TGTGCCAGCAGCTTGGCCAATTGGGGGGAGGCCAAAGAGACCCAGTACTTC
CASSLANWGEAKETQYF
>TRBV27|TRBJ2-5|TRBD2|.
TGTGCCAGCAGTCCACTAGCGGGGACGGAGACCCAGTACTTC
CASSPLAGTETQYF
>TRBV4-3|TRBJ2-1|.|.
TGCGCCAGCAGCCAAGAGGGGATACTAGGACTTGGTGAGCAGTTCTTC
CASSQEGILGLGEQFF
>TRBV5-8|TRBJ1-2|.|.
TGTGCCAGCAGTCCGACGGGGGGCGGAAGCTATGGCTACACCTTC
CASSPTGGGSYGYTF
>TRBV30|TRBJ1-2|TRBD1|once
TGTGCCTGCGGACAGGGGTTCTATGGCTACACCTTC
CACGQGFYGYTF
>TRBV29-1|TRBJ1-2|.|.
TGCAGCGTACAGCCTACCTATGGCTACACCTTC
CSVQPTYGYTF
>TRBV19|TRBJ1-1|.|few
TGTGCCAGTAGTCGGGTGGCAAGTATGAACACTGAAGCTTTCTTT
CASSRVASMNTEAFF
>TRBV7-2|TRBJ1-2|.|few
TGTGCCAGCAGCCCCCTGGACAGTCTCCCAAACTATGGCTACACCTTC
CASSPLDSLPNYGYTF
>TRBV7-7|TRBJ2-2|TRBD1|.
TGTGCTAGCAGCCCGGGACAGGGGGACACCGGGGAGCTGTTTTTT
CASSPGQGDTGELFF
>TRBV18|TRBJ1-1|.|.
TGTGCCAGCTCCCTCCAGGGGACACCGAACACTGAAGCTTTCTTT
CASSLQGTPNTEAFF
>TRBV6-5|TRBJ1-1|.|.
TGTGCCAGCAGTCGAGCCGGGACACCTAACACTGAAGCTTTCTTT
CASSRAGTPNTEAFF